Listed here are 3 T cell receptor beta chains from one sample, sequenced in a study of brain T cells in children with intractable seizures. TCRdb keeps only in-frame clones here, not all; method: immunoSEQ multiplex PCR. The sample has approximately 330,000 clones; roughly 93% are singletons. Specified time point: blood from clinic visit 5 months post-surgery; TSC patient then seizure free. The input for sequencing was peripheral blood, taken roughly 5 months after surgery. All receptors derive from a boy in the first two years of life with tuberous sclerosis and intractable seizures.

This chain connects TRBV24-1 to TRBJ2-5; D not certain. With 3 bases removed from V and 5 bases from J, the gap between germline ends came to 6 bases. This CDR3 has 12 residues. Germline CDR1 reads KGHDR; CDR2 reads SFDVKD. The CDR3 region has the DNA TGTGCCACCAGTGATCGGATCGAGACCCAGTACTTC. Residues: CATSDRIETQYF.

This chain uses TRBV2 with TRBJ1-5; possible D gene TRBD1, 5 bases. Germline CDR1 SNHLY, CDR2 FYNNEI. V lost 2 bases to trimming and J lost 5 bases, with 13 bases between them. There are 15 residues in the CDR3. The CDR3 nucleotides are TGTGCCAGCAGTGAAAGGGGCCAGACTGATCAGCCCCAGCATTTT. Its translation is CASSERGQTDQPQHF.

The chain uses TRBV19 and TRBJ2-7; 7 nucleotides line up with TRBD1. The CDR3 totals 15 residues. Trimming took 5 bases from V and 3 from J; bases not matched to a gene: 10. The germline CDR1 and CDR2 sequences are LNHDA and SQIVND (reference sequence). In DNA, the CDR3 is TGTGCCAGTAGTCCCTTGGCAGGGGGTAGCTACGAGCAGTACTTC. Amino acids: CASSPLAGGSYEQYF.